These T cell receptor beta chains were read from a single sample in a study of blood T cells in healthy people across ages. Via MiXCR, TCRdb re-called the 5' RACE reads, giving one row per CDR3 protein. The sample carries about 1,400,000 distinct CDR3 sequences, around 59% recorded once. Sequencing was performed on blood. The source of these receptors is a man aged 18 to 30 in good health. Both conserved end residues are part of each CDR3. Fields, in order: clone size, D gene, J gene, V gene, CDR3 DNA, CDR3 protein. A D gene is named only where the DNA matches it firmly. Clone sizes are given selectively: once, few, many, or a class where the clone is expanded.

>.|TRBD1|TRBJ2-3|TRBV4-2
TGTGCCAGCACCTCAGGGGGAAGAACCCCCACAGATACGCAGTATTTT
CASTSGGRTPTDTQYF
>.|.|TRBJ1-1|TRBV27
TGTGCCAGCAGTTTCGGGGTGGGCGGGACTGAAGCTTTCTTT
CASSFGVGGTEAFF
>.|TRBD1|TRBJ2-5|TRBV29-1
TGCAGCGCACGGGACAGTGGGGAGACCCAGTACTTC
CSARDSGETQYF
>many|.|TRBJ1-4|TRBV7-9
TGTGCCAGCAGCTTTTTGGGGCCCCAGTCTAGAGGAGATGAAAAACTGTTTTTT
CASSFLGPQSRGDEKLFF
>.|TRBD1|TRBJ1-2|TRBV27
TGTGCCAGCAGCCAGATAAGGGACAGAAGCTATGGCTACACCTTC
CASSQIRDRSYGYTF
>few|.|TRBJ1-2|TRBV11-1
TGTGCCAGCAGCACCGACACTTTCTATGGCTACACCTTC
CASSTDTFYGYTF
>many|TRBD1|TRBJ1-2|TRBV7-2
TGTGCCAGCAGTTTGGACAGGGACTATGGCTACACCTTC
CASSLDRDYGYTF
>.|TRBD2|TRBJ2-2|TRBV4-1
TGCGCCAGCAGCCCCGGGATAGCGGGGGTCAACACCGGGGAGCTGTTTTTT
CASSPGIAGVNTGELFF
>.|TRBD1|TRBJ2-7|TRBV29-1
TGCAGCGTGACAGGGGGACGCGCTTCCTACGAGCAGTACTTC
CSVTGGRASYEQYF
>.|.|TRBJ1-2|TRBV4-1
TGCGCCAGCAGCCAAGATAGGCCAGGGAATGGCTACACCTTC
CASSQDRPGNGYTF
>.|.|TRBJ1-4|TRBV21-1
TGTGCCAGCAGCAAAGCCCTCGGGTTAACTAATGAAAAACTGTTTTTT
CASSKALGLTNEKLFF
>few|TRBD2|TRBJ2-1|TRBV9
TGTGCCAGCAGCGTAGTAGCGGGGGGCGGGAATGAGCAGTTCTTC
CASSVVAGGGNEQFF
>.|.|TRBJ2-2|TRBV6-6
TGTGCCAGCAGTTACTCCCACGGGACTGATACCGGGGAGCTGTTTTTT
CASSYSHGTDTGELFF
>.|.|TRBJ2-7|TRBV4-1
TGCGCCAGCAGCCACCAGGGTGCTGGGGTCTACGAGCAGTACTTC
CASSHQGAGVYEQYF
>.|.|TRBJ1-2|TRBV6-6
TGTGCCAGCAGTTACGTTCAGGGTCCTAACTATGGCTACACCTTC
CASSYVQGPNYGYTF
>.|TRBD1|TRBJ1-2|TRBV15
TGTGCCACCAGCAGAGATGGGACAGGGGCGTTAGGCTACACCTTC
CATSRDGTGALGYTF
>.|TRBD2|TRBJ2-3|TRBV5-1
TGCGCCAGCAGCTATCCGGGACTAGCGGGAGCGGTATTGGAAGATACGCAGTATTTT
CASSYPGLAGAVLEDTQYF
>.|TRBD2|TRBJ2-7|TRBV7-2
TGTGCCAGCAGCGACGGGACTAGCGCCCTCTTCTACGAGCAGTACTTC
CASSDGTSALFYEQYF
>.|.|TRBJ2-5|TRBV12-3/TRBV12-4
TGTGCCAGCAGTTTAGCGGGTCGTGCGGAGATCGGAGGGACCCAGTACTTC
CASSLAGRAEIGGTQYF
>.|.|TRBJ1-2|TRBV6-2/TRBV6-3
TGTACCAGCAGTTCAAGGATCCACTACACCTTC
CTSSSRIHYTF
>.|.|TRBJ2-7|TRBV20-1
TGCGGTGCTAGAGATGCCGGTGAGCAGACCTACGAGCAGTACTTC
CGARDAGEQTYEQYF
>few|.|TRBJ1-6|TRBV29-1
TGCAGCGTTGTGGGGGGAGGGCGGGCAAGTAATTCACCCCTCCACTTT
CSVVGGGRASNSPLHF
>once|.|TRBJ2-7|TRBV4-2
TGTGCCAGCAGCTTAGAGGTGGGGGCCTTTACCCACGAGCAGTACTTC
CASSLEVGAFTHEQYF
>few|.|TRBJ2-5|TRBV6-5
TGTGCCAGCAGTTACTCCCATCCGGCTACCACTAGGAGGGGGGAGCAGTACTTC
CASSYSHPATTRRGEQYF
>.|TRBD1|TRBJ1-2|TRBV20-1
TGCAGTGCTAGGGGACAGGGGGCGCATGGCTACACCTTC
CSARGQGAHGYTF
>.|.|TRBJ1-1|TRBV7-6
TGTGCCAGCAGCACTGGGACATCGGCGGACACTGAAGCTTTCTTT
CASSTGTSADTEAFF
>.|.|TRBJ2-3|TRBV4-1
TGCGCCAGCAGCCAGTTAGGGCGGGATAGCACAGATACGCAGTATTTT
CASSQLGRDSTDTQYF
>.|.|TRBJ1-2|TRBV3-1
TGTGCCAGCAGCCCGCAGGGACCGAGTGGCTACACCTTC
CASSPQGPSGYTF
>.|.|TRBJ2-5|TRBV9
TGTGCCAGCAGCGTAGAAAGTATATCCCCCCAAGAGACCCAGTACTTC
CASSVESISPQETQYF
>.|TRBD1|TRBJ1-1|TRBV4-1
TGCGCCAGCAGCCAAGCGGGACAGGGGATTGAAGCTTTCTTT
CASSQAGQGIEAFF
>.|.|TRBJ1-2|TRBV20-1
TGCACCCTTATCTTCTGGGATATTAACTACACCTTC
CTLIFWDINYTF
>.|.|TRBJ2-1|TRBV25-1
TGTGCCAGCAGTGGTCCTAGGAGGAGGGGTTTCTACAATAAGCAGTTCTTC
CASSGPRRRGFYNKQFF
>.|.|TRBJ2-7|TRBV4-1
TGCGCCAGCAGCCAAGGGGTGCACAGCCAGAGCTCCGACGAGCAGTACTTC
CASSQGVHSQSSDEQYF
>.|TRBD2|TRBJ2-7|TRBV10-2
TGCGCCAGCAGTGAACTAGCGGGGTTCGCCTACGAGCAGTACTTC
CASSELAGFAYEQYF
>.|TRBD2|TRBJ2-2|TRBV6-6
TGTGCCAGCAGTTACTCGTGGGAGGGGCGTAACACCGGGGAGCTGTTTTTT
CASSYSWEGRNTGELFF
>.|.|TRBJ2-1|TRBV20-1
TGCAGTGCTTCCAGAGCAGCTCTGCTCGATGAGCAGTTCTTC
CSASRAALLDEQFF
>.|TRBD2|TRBJ2-1|TRBV11-2
TGTGCCAGCAGCTTAGGGGAACTAGCGGGGAGGGACAATGAGCAGTTCTTC
CASSLGELAGRDNEQFF
>few|TRBD2|TRBJ2-1|TRBV20-1
TGCAGTGCTAGAGAGACTAGCGGGAGCGATGAGCAGTTCTTC
CSARETSGSDEQFF
>.|.|TRBJ1-2|TRBV24-1
TGTGCCACCAGTGCGGTTCGGTCCTTATCGAGAGGCTACACCTTC
CATSAVRSLSRGYTF
>.|TRBD2|TRBJ2-1|TRBV7-9
TGTGCCAGCAGCAGGTGGCTAGCGGCCTACAATGAGCAGTTCTTC
CASSRWLAAYNEQFF
>.|.|TRBJ2-7|TRBV20-1
TGCAGTGCTGTGACTAGGAGCTCCTACGAGCAGTACTTC
CSAVTRSSYEQYF
>few|.|TRBJ2-3|TRBV6-6
TGTGCCAGCAGTAATTTGATAGAGGATACGCAGTATTTT
CASSNLIEDTQYF
>.|TRBD1|TRBJ1-1|TRBV4-1
TGCGCCAGCAGCCTCCCGACAGGGGCGGACACTGAAGCTTTCTTT
CASSLPTGADTEAFF
>.|TRBD1|TRBJ1-5|TRBV10-2
TGCGCCAGCAGTGGAGGGGACAGGCTGCCCCAGCATTTT
CASSGGDRLPQHF